A single sample is the source of the 9 T cell receptor beta chains below, sequenced in a study of tumor-infiltrating lymphocytes in primary liver carcinoma. Priming with a constant-region primer yielded TCR beta cDNA from about 510 ng total RNA. ARM-PCR was slightly modified, and three nested multiplex PCR rounds with it gave rise to the TCR beta libraries. The opening two PCR rounds, approximately 10 cycles each, paired TRBV1-TRBV30 forward primers with a C-beta reverse primer. TCRdb itself ran the multiplex PCR reads through MiXCR, one entry per CDR3 protein. The sample lists more than 95,000 distinct CDR3 sequences, 60% to 80% occurring once. Joint extraction of RNA and DNA used 20-30 mg of bulk tissue that was unsorted. Sequenced input: liver tumor tissue from sampling region 3. As for subset: tumor region T3, left-lateral pole. These receptors all stem from a woman aged 55-69 years with primary liver carcinoma and hepatitis B virus infection.

With respect to this clonotype: Mismatch with germline at one junction end may stem from a read error. This rearrangement joins TRBV28 to TRBJ2-5; TRBD2 matches 11 bases. The CDR3 runs to 17 residues. Germline assignment: CDR1 MDHEN and CDR2 SYDVKM. CDR3 sequence reads: CASAPLGASGRSESQYF. In DNA, the CDR3 is TGTGCCAGCGCCCCTCTCGGGGCTAGCGGGAGGAGTGAGAGCCAGTACTTC.

Comments on this clonotype: One end of the junction varies from germline; a read error may be responsible. CDR3 in amino acids: CASTEGRANEKLFF. In DNA form, the CDR3 reads TGTGCCAGTACCGAAGGCCGGGCTAATGAGAAACTGTTTTTT. The V call is TRBV6-1, the J call TRBJ1-4, with D unclear. Germline V CDR1 and CDR2: MNHNS, SASEGT. The CDR3 runs to 14 residues.

This clonotype was observed a handful of times. With a much larger clone just one base away, this may be a read error. The chain links TRBV12-3 or TRBV12-4 to TRBJ1-1, with 7 bases fitting TRBD1. This CDR3 is built from 11 residues. The CDR3 here is CASSVTGEALF. DNA of the CDR3: TGTGCCAGCAGCGTCACAGGGGAAGCTCTCTTT.

V usage is TRBV5-4 and J usage is TRBJ2-1; D could derive from TRBD1 or TRBD2 (5 bases each). Trimming pared 5 bases from V and 10 bases from J, leaving 22 bases between. The germline V gene encodes CDR1 SGHNT and CDR2 YYREEE (reference sequence). The CDR3 runs 15 residues. The CDR3, as DNA: TGTGCCAGCAGGCGTGGGGGAAGGGGTGAGGAGGAGCAGTTCTTC. This encodes CASRRGGRGEEEQFF.

A word on this clonotype: The junction and the germline gene differ at one end; a read error may be behind it. The CDR3 region is CASSTHRAVNTEASF. The CDR3 nucleotides are TGTGCCAGCAGTACCCATAGGGCAGTGAACACTGAAGCTTCCTTT. V usage is TRBV6-5 and J usage is TRBJ1-1; no clear D gene. CDR1 and CDR2 (germline): MNHEY, SVGAGI. CDR3 size: 15 residues.

The V gene is TRBV11-2, the J gene TRBJ1-2; no reliable D call. CDR3 length equals 12 residues. CDR1 is SGHAT, CDR2 FQNNGV, per germline. V was pared by 2 bases and J by 9 bases, with 10 bases between. The CDR3 region has the DNA TGTGCCAGCAGCTTAAATCCGGCCCGCTACACCTTC. This codes for CASSLNPARYTF.

For this clonotype: At one end, the junction sequence differs from germline, possibly due to a read error. The CDR3 loop is CASSQGSKYNQETRYF. CDR3 coding DNA: TGCGCCAGCAGCCAAGGATCGAAATACAACCAAGAGACCCGGTACTTC. V usage is TRBV4-1 and J usage is TRBJ2-5; the D is unclear. Germline CDR1 is MGHRA and CDR2 is YSYEKL. This CDR3 spans 16 amino acids.

The J gene is TRBJ1-2, the V gene TRBV12-3 or TRBV12-4, with D possibly matching TRBD1 (6 bases). V lost 3 bases and J lost 4, with 24 bases in between. The CDR3 sequence is 18 residues long. As DNA, the CDR3 is TGTGCCAGCAGTTTCACGACACTGGGGGCGATTTCTGCCTATGGCTACACCTTC. As protein: CASSFTTLGAISAYGYTF.

In the case of this clonotype: Since no conserved phenylalanine or tryptophan closes the CDR3, a read error is the likely cause. This chain connects TRBV14 to TRBJ2-3; D not resolved. The CDR3 covers 13 residues. V lost 1 base and J lost 5, with 7 bases in between. CDR1 is SGHDN, CDR2 FVKESK, per germline. The DNA of the CDR3 is TGTGCCAGCAGCCAAGTTTGGGGAGATACGCAGTATTTA. This codes for CASSQVWGDTQYL.